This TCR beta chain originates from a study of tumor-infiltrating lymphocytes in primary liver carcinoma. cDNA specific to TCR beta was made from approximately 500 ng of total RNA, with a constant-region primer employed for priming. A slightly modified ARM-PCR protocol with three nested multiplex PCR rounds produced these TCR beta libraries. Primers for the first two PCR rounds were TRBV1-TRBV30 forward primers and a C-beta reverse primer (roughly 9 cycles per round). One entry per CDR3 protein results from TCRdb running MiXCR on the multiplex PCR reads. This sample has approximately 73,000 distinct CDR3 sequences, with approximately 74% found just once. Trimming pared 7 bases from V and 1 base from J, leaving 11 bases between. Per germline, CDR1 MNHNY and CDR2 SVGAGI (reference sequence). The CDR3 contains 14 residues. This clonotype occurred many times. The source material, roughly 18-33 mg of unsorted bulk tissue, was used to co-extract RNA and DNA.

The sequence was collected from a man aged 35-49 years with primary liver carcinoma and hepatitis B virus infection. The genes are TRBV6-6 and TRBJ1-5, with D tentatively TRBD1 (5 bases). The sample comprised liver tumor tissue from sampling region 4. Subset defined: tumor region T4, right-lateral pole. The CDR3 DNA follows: TGTGCCAGCACATGGGGCGGGAGCAATCAGCCCCAGCATTTT. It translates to CASTWGGSNQPQHF.